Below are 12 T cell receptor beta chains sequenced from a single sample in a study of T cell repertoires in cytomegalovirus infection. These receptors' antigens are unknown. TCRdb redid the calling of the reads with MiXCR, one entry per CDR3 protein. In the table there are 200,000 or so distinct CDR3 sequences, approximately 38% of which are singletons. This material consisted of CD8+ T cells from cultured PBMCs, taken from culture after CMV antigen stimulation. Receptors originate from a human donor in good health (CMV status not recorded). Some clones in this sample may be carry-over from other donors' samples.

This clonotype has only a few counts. The CDR3: CASSLDQDSLRQYF. In DNA form, the CDR3 reads TGTGCCAGCAGCTTAGATCAGGACAGCCTTAGGCAGTACTTC. The chain recombines TRBV11-3 with TRBJ2-7, with D maybe TRBD1 (6 bases). Germline V gene sequence: CDR1 SGHNT, CDR2 YENEEA. The length of the CDR3 is 14 residues. V shed 0 bases and J shed 9 bases, with 15 bases lying between them.

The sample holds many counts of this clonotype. CDR3 in amino acids: CASSFGDRVTGEQFF. The CDR3, as DNA: TGTGCCAGCAGTTTTGGGGACAGGGTAACGGGGGAGCAGTTCTTC. The J gene is TRBJ2-1, the V gene TRBV27; the match to TRBD1 covers 9 bases. Germline V gene data show CDR1 as MNHEY and CDR2 as SMNVEV (reference sequence). The CDR3 loop spans 15 amino acids. V trimming: 3 bases; J trimming: 10 bases; junction bases outside the gene matches: 10.

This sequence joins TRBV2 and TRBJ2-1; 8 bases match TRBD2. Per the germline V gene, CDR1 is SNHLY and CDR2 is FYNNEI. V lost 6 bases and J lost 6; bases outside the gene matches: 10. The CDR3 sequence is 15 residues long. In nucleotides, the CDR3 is TGTGCCAGCAGAAACGCGGGAGGAATGGCCAATGAGCAGTTCTTC. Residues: CASRNAGGMANEQFF.

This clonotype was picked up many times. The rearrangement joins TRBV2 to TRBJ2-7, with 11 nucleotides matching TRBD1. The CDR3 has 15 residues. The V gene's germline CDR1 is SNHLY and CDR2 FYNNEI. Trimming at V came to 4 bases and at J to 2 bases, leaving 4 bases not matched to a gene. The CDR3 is CASSVGTGGTYEQYF. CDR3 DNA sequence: TGTGCCAGCAGTGTCGGGACAGGGGGGACCTACGAGCAGTACTTC. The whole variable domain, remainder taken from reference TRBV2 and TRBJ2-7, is EPEVTQTPSHQVTQMGQEVILRCVPISNHLYFYWYRQILGQKVEFLVSFYNNEISEKSEIFDDQFSVERPDGSNFTLKIRSTKLEDSAMYFCASSVGTGGTYEQYFGPGTRLTVT.

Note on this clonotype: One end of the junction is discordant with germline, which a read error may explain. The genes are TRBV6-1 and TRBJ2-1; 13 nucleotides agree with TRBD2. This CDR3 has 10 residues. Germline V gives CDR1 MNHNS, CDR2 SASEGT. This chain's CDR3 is CAIQTSGRLF. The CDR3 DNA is TGTGCCATTCAGACTAGCGGGAGGCTCTTC.

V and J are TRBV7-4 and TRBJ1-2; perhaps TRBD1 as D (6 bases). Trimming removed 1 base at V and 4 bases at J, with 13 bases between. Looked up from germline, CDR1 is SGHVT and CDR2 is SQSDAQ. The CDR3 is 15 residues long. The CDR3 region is CASSLVGDIFYGYTF. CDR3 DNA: TGTGCCAGCAGCTTAGTGGGGGACATCTTCTATGGCTACACCTTC.

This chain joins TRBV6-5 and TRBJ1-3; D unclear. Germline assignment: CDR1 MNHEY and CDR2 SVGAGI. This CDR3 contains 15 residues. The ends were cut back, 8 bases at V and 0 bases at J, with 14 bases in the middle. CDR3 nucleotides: TGTGCCAGCTCTATTTCCCGCCGCTCTGGAAACACCATATATTTT. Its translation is CASSISRRSGNTIYF.

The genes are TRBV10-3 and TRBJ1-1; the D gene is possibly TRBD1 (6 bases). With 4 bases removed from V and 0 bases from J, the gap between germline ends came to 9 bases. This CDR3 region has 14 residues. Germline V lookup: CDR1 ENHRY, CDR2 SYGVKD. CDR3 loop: CAISGGQLNTEAFF. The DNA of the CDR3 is TGTGCCATCAGTGGAGGACAGTTGAACACTGAAGCTTTCTTT.

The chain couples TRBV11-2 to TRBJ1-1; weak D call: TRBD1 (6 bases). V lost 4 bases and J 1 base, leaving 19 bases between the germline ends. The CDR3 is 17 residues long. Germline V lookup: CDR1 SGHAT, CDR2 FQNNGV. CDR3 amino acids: CASSWGWNRGRNTEAFF. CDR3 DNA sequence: TGTGCCAGCAGCTGGGGGTGGAATCGGGGGCGGAACACTGAAGCTTTCTTT. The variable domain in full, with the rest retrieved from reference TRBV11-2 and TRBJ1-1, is EAGVAQSPRYKIIEKRQSVAFWCNPISGHATLYWYQQILGQGPKLLIQFQNNGVVDDSQLPKDRFSAERLKGVDSTLKIQPAKLEDSAVYLCASSWGWNRGRNTEAFFGQGTRLTVV.

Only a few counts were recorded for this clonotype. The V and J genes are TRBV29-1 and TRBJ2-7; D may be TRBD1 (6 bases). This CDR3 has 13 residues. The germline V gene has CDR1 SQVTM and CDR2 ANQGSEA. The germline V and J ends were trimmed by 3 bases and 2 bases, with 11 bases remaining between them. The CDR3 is CSVERDTPYEQYF. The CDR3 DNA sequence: TGCAGCGTTGAGAGGGACACTCCCTACGAGCAGTACTTC.

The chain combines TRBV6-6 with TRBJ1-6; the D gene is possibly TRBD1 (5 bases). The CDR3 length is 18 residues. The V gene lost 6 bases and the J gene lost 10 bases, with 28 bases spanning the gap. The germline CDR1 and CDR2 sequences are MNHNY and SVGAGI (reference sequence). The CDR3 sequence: CASRPVLDGQGEISPLHF. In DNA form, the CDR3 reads TGTGCCAGCAGACCCGTCCTGGACGGGCAGGGCGAAATATCACCCCTCCACTTT.

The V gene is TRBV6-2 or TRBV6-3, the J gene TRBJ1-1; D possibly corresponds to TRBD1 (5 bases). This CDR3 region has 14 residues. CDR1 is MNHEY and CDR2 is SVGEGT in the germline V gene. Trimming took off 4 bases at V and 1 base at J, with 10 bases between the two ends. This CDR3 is CASSFRGANTEAFF. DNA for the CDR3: TGTGCCAGCAGTTTCCGCGGGGCGAACACTGAAGCTTTCTTT.